One and the same sample provided the 14 T cell receptor beta chains below, sequenced in a study of shared clonotypes between healthy human individuals. Produced via immunoSEQ multiplex PCR; TCRdb's table is partial and in-frame only. The sample includes hundreds of thousands of clones, 97% of them seen just once. Input material: naive CD4+ T cells sorted from blood. The subset here: CD45RA+ positively selected. These receptors were taken from a woman in her twenties or thirties in good health.

V gene TRBV27 combines with J gene TRBJ2-1; the D is unclear. Deletions cut 6 bases from V and 7 bases from J, with 19 bases between. The CDR3 extends over 15 amino acids. CDR1 is MNHEY, CDR2 SMNVEV, per germline (reference sequence). For the CDR3, the DNA is TGTGCCAGCAGCCCGACCTTACACCGGCCTAATGAGCAGTTCTTC. Encoded protein: CASSPTLHRPNEQFF.

This rearrangement joins TRBV28 to TRBJ2-1; maybe TRBD1 (6 bases). V shed 8 bases and J shed 9 bases, with 17 bases lying between them. The CDR3 consists of 13 residues. Looked up from germline, CDR1 is MDHEN and CDR2 is SYDVKM. CDR3 in amino acids: CASRGQPQGEQFF. The CDR3 DNA is TGTGCCAGCCGCGGACAGCCTCAAGGTGAGCAGTTCTTC.

The genes are TRBV11-3 and TRBJ2-1, with 10 bases that match TRBD1. In germline, CDR1 is SGHNT, CDR2 YENEEA. With 5 bases clipped from V and 5 bases from J, the junction kept 6 bases outside the gene matches. This CDR3 comprises 15 residues. CDR3 sequence (DNA): TGTGCCAGCAGCAAGGGACAGGGGATGAACAATGAGCAGTTCTTC. Encoded protein: CASSKGQGMNNEQFF.

The J gene is TRBJ1-2, the V gene TRBV5-1; D is possibly TRBD1 (6 bases). The CDR3 totals 15 residues. CDR1 is SGHRS and CDR2 is YFSETQ in the germline V gene. Trimming left V 4 bases short and J 4 bases short, with 17 bases between. The DNA for the CDR3 is TGCGCCAGCAGCCAGCGGGGGGCAGCGAGCTATGGCTACACCTTC. It yields the protein CASSQRGAASYGYTF.

CDR3 coding DNA: TGTGCCAGCAGGGACCAAAATGAAAAACTGTTTTTT. Amino acid sequence: CASRDQNEKLFF. The chain links TRBV6-5 to TRBJ1-4; D remains unclear. The germline CDR1 and CDR2 sequences are MNHEY and SVGAGI. The CDR3 has 12 residues. V lost 6 bases, J lost 5 bases, and 7 bases lay in between.

The V and J genes are TRBV6-6 and TRBJ2-7; 8 nucleotides align to TRBD1. The V segment lost 7 bases and the J segment 9 bases; nucleotides outside the gene matches: 14. Germline CDR1 reads MNHNY; CDR2 reads SVGAGI (reference sequence). The length of the CDR3 is 14 residues. The CDR3 here is CASMAGAGGLTQYF. In DNA form, the CDR3 reads TGTGCCAGCATGGCGGGCGCAGGGGGCCTAACGCAGTACTTC.

The chain joins TRBV2 to TRBJ2-7; the D is unclear. CDR3 length: 13 amino acids. Germline CDR1 reads SNHLY; CDR2 reads FYNNEI. Trimming shortened V by 7 bases and J by 1 base, and 11 bases separated the two germline ends. This chain's CDR3 is CASMGVGSYEQYF. DNA of the CDR3: TGTGCCAGCATGGGCGTGGGATCCTACGAGCAGTACTTC.

V is TRBV13 and J is TRBJ2-7, with 12 bases matching TRBD2. The CDR3 loop spans 19 amino acids. Germline values: CDR1 PRHDT, CDR2 FYEKMQ (reference sequence). After removal of 0 bases from V and 3 bases from J, the junction contained 12 bases not matched to a gene. The DNA of the CDR3 is TGTGCCAGCAGCTTAGGGGGAATAAGACTAGCGGGAGTCGGCTACGAGCAGTACTTC. It yields the protein CASSLGGIRLAGVGYEQYF.

The chain joins TRBV2 to TRBJ2-7; 9 nucleotides match TRBD1. Trimming took 5 bases from V and 0 from J; bases not matched to a gene: 8. Germline CDR1 and CDR2: SNHLY and FYNNEI. This CDR3 spans 16 amino acids. CDR3 sequence (DNA): TGTGCCAGCAGTCTCTCAGGGGACAGGGCCTCCTACGAGCAGTACTTC. Translated, it gives CASSLSGDRASYEQYF.

The chain employs TRBV5-1 and TRBJ2-4, with D unclear. V shed 4 bases and J shed 5 bases, with 10 bases lying between them. CDR1 and CDR2 from the germline V gene are SGHRS and YFSETQ. This CDR3 has 13 residues. The chain's CDR3 is CASSVPGQNIQYF. In DNA form, the CDR3 reads TGCGCCAGCAGCGTACCGGGCCAAAACATTCAGTACTTC.

V gene TRBV7-6 combines with J gene TRBJ2-5; TRBD1 agrees at 7 bases. The trim removed 5 bases at V and 0 bases at J, leaving 6 bases unmatched. The CDR3 extends over 15 amino acids. Germline V gene data show CDR1 as SGHVS and CDR2 as FNYEAQ. Here the CDR3 DNA reads TGTGCCAGCAGCCTCAACAGGGGAAACCAAGAGACCCAGTACTTC. Translation gives CASSLNRGNQETQYF.

This rearrangement joins TRBV28 to TRBJ2-3; a possible D gene is TRBD2 (5 bases). The V and J ends lost 3 bases and 2 bases respectively, with 12 bases between them. The germline V gene has CDR1 MDHEN and CDR2 SYDVKM. The CDR3 spans 15 residues. This chain's CDR3 is CASSFSGAPTDTQYF. The DNA for the CDR3 is TGTGCCAGCAGTTTCAGCGGAGCCCCCACAGATACGCAGTATTTT.

V and J are TRBV29-1 and TRBJ2-2; no definite D call. The CDR3 is 12 residues long. Trimming removed 3 bases at V and 7 bases at J, with 9 bases between. Looked up from germline, CDR1 is SQVTM and CDR2 is ANQGSEA. CDR3: CSVDPGGGELFF. The CDR3 region has the DNA TGCAGCGTTGATCCCGGCGGCGGGGAGCTGTTTTTT.

This chain links TRBV6-1 with TRBJ2-2; D possibly uses TRBD1 or TRBD2 (7 bases each). Trimming removed 1 base from V and 17 bases from J, with 20 bases in between. The CDR3 has 14 amino acids. CDR1 is MNHNS and CDR2 is SASEGT in the germline V gene. The CDR3 is CASSEGGSGTASFF. DNA of the CDR3: TGTGCCAGCAGTGAAGGGGGGAGCGGGACAGCGAGTTTTTTT.